Listed here are 18 T cell receptor beta chains from one sample, sequenced in a study of blood T cell repertoires in COVID-19. Generated by immunoSEQ multiplex PCR, the TCRdb table keeps only in-frame clones and is missing some. The sample yields 200,000 or so clones, 89% seen once. Sample: PBMCs or T cells enriched from blood (not recorded which). The origin of the receptors is a woman aged 40 to 50 with acute COVID-19.

In DNA form, the CDR3 reads TGTGCCAGCAGTTTAATCGGGGGGGCTATAGATACGCAGTATTTT. Residues: CASSLIGGAIDTQYF. The chain employs TRBV27 and TRBJ2-3, with 8 bases lining up with TRBD2. Germline CDR1 MNHEY, CDR2 SMNVEV (reference sequence). The CDR3 is made up of 15 amino acids. The V and J ends lost 2 bases and 5 bases, in that order; junction bases with no gene match: 6.

V and J are TRBV23-1 and TRBJ2-5; D is perhaps TRBD2 (7 bases). TRBV23-1 is treated as an ORF (open reading frame) with a function not yet certain. V was cut by 4 bases and J by 3 bases, with 18 bases left in between. The CDR3 covers 16 residues. In DNA form, the CDR3 reads TGCGCCAGCAGTCGAACGGGCACGGGGGGCGAAGAGACCCAGTACTTC. Amino acid sequence: CASSRTGTGGEETQYF.

The V and J genes are TRBV2 and TRBJ1-5; TRBD1 is a possible D gene (5 bases). This CDR3 has 13 amino acids. The germline V gene has CDR1 SNHLY and CDR2 FYNNEI. V lost 0 bases and J 9 bases, leaving 9 bases between the germline ends. This chain's CDR3 is CASSEAQGGPQHF. CDR3 DNA sequence: TGTGCCAGCAGTGAAGCGCAGGGAGGGCCCCAGCATTTT. The full variable domain, with the rest looked up from reference TRBV2 and TRBJ1-5, is EPEVTQTPSHQVTQMGQEVILRCVPISNHLYFYWYRQILGQKVEFLVSFYNNEISEKSEIFDDQFSVERPDGSNFTLKIRSTKLEDSAMYFCASSEAQGGPQHFGDGTRLSIL.

The V call is TRBV2, the J call TRBJ2-2, with 14 bases matching TRBD2. The CDR3 runs to 18 residues. V was clipped by 5 bases and J by 0 bases; unmatched bases: 5. CDR1 SNHLY and CDR2 FYNNEI come from the germline V gene. CDR3 sequence: CASSPGTSGGPNTGELFF. DNA for the CDR3: TGTGCCAGCAGTCCCGGGACTAGCGGGGGCCCGAACACCGGGGAGCTGTTTTTT.

V and J are TRBV4-1 and TRBJ2-2; the D gene is possibly TRBD2 (6 bases). V was shortened by 0 bases and J by 7 bases, with 12 bases between the two germline ends. The germline V gene has CDR1 MGHRA and CDR2 YSYEKL. This CDR3 is 15 amino acids long. The CDR3 sequence is CASSQEGTSHGELFF. The CDR3 DNA sequence: TGCGCCAGCAGCCAAGAGGGAACTAGCCACGGGGAGCTGTTTTTT.

The chain employs TRBV5-4 and TRBJ2-3; TRBD2 matches at 7 bases. CDR1 is SGHNT and CDR2 is YYREEE in the germline V gene (reference sequence). V lost 4 bases and J lost 1; bases outside the gene matches: 9. The CDR3 has 16 amino acids. CDR3 loop: CASSPRRSGGTDTQYF. CDR3 DNA: TGTGCCAGCAGCCCCAGGAGAAGCGGGGGCACAGATACGCAGTATTTT.

This chain connects TRBV5-1 to TRBJ2-6; 9 bases agree with TRBD1. Germline V gene sequence: CDR1 SGHRS, CDR2 YFSETQ. J lost 0 bases, V lost 4 bases, and 8 bases had no gene match. The CDR3 is made up of 18 amino acids. The CDR3 reads CASSPGQGTLSGANVLTF. DNA for the CDR3: TGCGCCAGCAGCCCCGGACAGGGGACCCTCTCTGGGGCCAACGTCCTGACTTTC. The whole variable domain, filled in from reference TRBV5-1 and TRBJ2-6, reads KAGVTQTPRYLIKTRGQQVTLSCSPISGHRSVSWYQQTPGQGLQFLFEYFSETQRNKGNFPGRFSGRQFSNSRSEMNVSTLELGDSALYLCASSPGQGTLSGANVLTFGAGSRLTVL.

The chain recombines TRBV14 with TRBJ1-4; D uncertain. Germline V gene lookup returns CDR1 SGHDN and CDR2 FVKESK. V lost 4 bases and J 8 bases, leaving 8 bases between the germline ends. There are 12 residues in the CDR3. As DNA, the CDR3 is TGTGCCAGCAGCCGCCCAGGCGAAAAACTGTTTTTT. This sequence encodes CASSRPGEKLFF.

The rearrangement joins TRBV7-9 to TRBJ2-7; 8 positions match TRBD1. Trimming at V came to 5 bases and at J to 5 bases, leaving 8 bases not matched to a gene. CDR3 length equals 14 residues. Germline CDR1 and CDR2: SEHNR and FQNEAQ (reference sequence). The CDR3 loop is CASSTTGGQNEQYF. The CDR3, as DNA: TGTGCCAGCAGCACTACAGGGGGGCAGAACGAGCAGTACTTC.

Points on this clone: A read error may account for a junction end that differs from germline. The J gene is TRBJ1-2, the V gene TRBV15; 8 bases are a match to TRBD1. The germline V gene has CDR1 LNHNV and CDR2 YYDKDF (reference sequence). The CDR3 is 15 residues long. The CDR3 bases are TGTGCCACCAGCAGAGACTCCGGGACAGGAGCCGAGAGGGACTTC. Translated: CATSRDSGTGAERDF. Using reference TRBV15 and TRBJ1-2 for the parts outside the CDR3, the full variable domain is DAMVIQNPRYQVTQFGKPVTLSCSQTLNHNVMYWYQQKSSQAPKLLFHYYDKDFNNEADTPDNFQSRRPNTSFCFLDIRSPGLGDTAMYLCATSRDSGTGAERDFGSGTRLTVV.

This rearrangement joins TRBV5-5 to TRBJ2-7, with 7 bases matching TRBD2. The CDR3 is made up of 15 amino acids. V dropped 5 bases and J dropped 0; count of bases not matched to a gene: 8. CDR1 and CDR2 (germline): SGHKS, YYEKEE (reference sequence). CDR3 protein: CASRRLAGPSYEQYF. In DNA, the CDR3 is TGTGCCAGCAGGCGACTAGCAGGCCCCTCCTACGAGCAGTACTTC. Full variable domain (missing parts from reference TRBV5-5 and TRBJ2-7): DAGVTQSPTHLIKTRGQQVTLRCSPISGHKSVSWYQQVLGQGPQFIFQYYEKEERGRGNFPDRFSARQFPNYSSELNVNALLLGDSALYLCASRRLAGPSYEQYFGPGTRLTVT.

J is TRBJ1-2 and V is TRBV6-2 or TRBV6-3; D unclear. The CDR3 has 12 residues. V lost 2 bases and J lost 6, with 7 bases in between. Germline assignment: CDR1 MNHEY and CDR2 SVGEGT. This chain's CDR3 is CASSYQKNGYTF. The CDR3 region has the DNA TGTGCCAGCAGTTACCAGAAAAATGGCTACACCTTC.

V usage is TRBV5-1 and J usage is TRBJ1-2; 7 nucleotides line up with TRBD1. There are 13 residues in the CDR3. With V trimmed by 0 bases and J by 7 bases, 3 bases remained unmatched. The germline CDR1 and CDR2 sequences are SGHRS and YFSETQ. The CDR3 DNA sequence: TGCGCCAGCAGCTTGGCAGGGGGTAGTGGCTACACCTTC. This gives the protein CASSLAGGSGYTF.

This clone showed up just once. The chain carries TRBV3-1 (or the pseudogene TRBV3-2) and TRBJ1-1; 7 nucleotides align to TRBD1. The V segment lost 2 bases and the J segment 0 bases; nucleotides outside the gene matches: 3. Germline V gives CDR1 LGHDT, CDR2 YNNKEL (reference sequence). The CDR3 extends over 15 amino acids. The CDR3 reads CASSQWTGMNTEAFF. Written as DNA, the CDR3 is TGTGCCAGCAGCCAATGGACAGGAATGAACACTGAAGCTTTCTTT.

The chain employs TRBV5-1 and TRBJ2-3; the match to TRBD1 covers 7 bases. The ends lost 5 bases at V and 4 bases at J; junction bases unmatched: 4. The CDR3 is 13 residues long. CDR1 is SGHRS and CDR2 is YFSETQ in the germline V gene. The CDR3 reads CASRGQTADTQYF. CDR3 DNA sequence: TGCGCCAGCAGGGGACAGACTGCAGATACGCAGTATTTT.

The CDR3 nucleotides are TGTGCCAGCAGCTACGCCTGGCCGCGGACTAGTGAAAATGAGCAGTTCTTC. It specifies CASSYAWPRTSENEQFF. The genes are TRBV5-8 and TRBJ2-1; 7 bases are a match to TRBD2. The length of the CDR3 is 17 residues. Germline CDR1 and CDR2: SGHTS and YDEGEE. V lost 3 bases to trimming and J lost 7 bases; unmatched junction nucleotides: 16.

This clone has just one count. The J gene is TRBJ2-7, the V gene TRBV12-3 or TRBV12-4; D is uncertain. V lost 6 bases and J 0 bases, leaving 9 bases between the germline ends. The CDR3 has 13 residues. CDR3 region: CASSWSSSYEQYF. In DNA, the CDR3 is TGTGCCAGCAGCTGGTCTAGCTCCTACGAGCAGTACTTC.

The genes are TRBV5-1 and TRBJ2-2, with TRBD2 matching over 11 bases. Germline CDR1 is SGHRS and CDR2 is YFSETQ. The CDR3 contains 18 residues. V lost 1 base to trimming and J lost 7 bases; unmatched junction nucleotides: 12. DNA of the CDR3: TGCGCCAGCAGCTTGAGCGGGATTAGCGGGAGGGCCGGCGGGGAGCTGTTTTTT. This translates into CASSLSGISGRAGGELFF.